This T cell receptor beta chain was recorded in a study of regulatory T cells in long-lasting Graves disease. This clonotype was observed at least ten times. Time point specified: persistent/refractory GD, antithyroid drugs over 5 years with positive TRAb. From PBMCs, RNA was extracted and then used to make the TCR library. Germline CDR1 is SGHRS and CDR2 is YFSETQ. The CDR3 is made up of 14 amino acids. Trimming removed 0 bases at V and 0 bases at J, with 7 bases between. In building TCR beta libraries, iRepertoire HTBI primers were used together with Arm-PCR of CDR3 regions. TCRdb processed the multiplex PCR reads anew with MiXCR; each CDR3 protein has one entry. The repertoire holds a few hundred thousand distinct CDR3 sequences, with less than 30% as singletons.

The clonotype comes from a woman between 35 and 50 years old with Graves disease. The chain combines TRBV5-1 with TRBJ2-7, with unresolved D. Source: peripheral blood mononuclear cells (PBMCs), taken when the disease was refractory, from a patient treated with antithyroid drugs. In nucleotides, the CDR3 is TGCGCCAGCAGCTTGGATCCGGACTCCTACGAGCAGTACTTC. Protein product: CASSLDPDSYEQYF.